This T cell receptor (beta chain) was obtained from a study of molecular identifiers for immune sequencing clone quantification. TCRdb independently ran MiXCR on the PCR reads; one entry per CDR3 protein. The profile shows approximately 680,000 distinct CDR3 sequences, less than 30% of them singletons. In its sample, this clonotype was seen many times. CDR1 and CDR2 from the germline V gene are MGHDK and SYGVNS. V was cut by 5 bases and J by 4 bases, with 20 bases left in between. The CDR3 runs 16 residues. The chain links TRBV25-1 to TRBJ1-1; tentative D call: TRBD1 (6 bases). The specimen sequenced was naive CD8+ T cells from blood, with Jurkat cell RNA spiked in. As to subset: FACS-sorted CD8+CD4-CCR7+CD45RA+ naive T cells. The sequence came from a human donor in good health. Some libraries in this study had Jurkat cell RNA spiked in. CDR3 sequence (DNA): TGTGCCAGCAGTTTCCCCAAAGGGGGAGGTGGCACTGAAGCTTTCTTT. Translated, it gives CASSFPKGGGGTEAFF.